One sample yielded the 21 T cell receptor beta chains listed below, sequenced in a study of beta chain features in type 1 diabetes. The entirety of the isolated RNA underwent reverse transcription, so expressed TCRB transcripts were sequenced. Clones were read by immunoSEQ multiplex PCR, and TCRdb kept only the in-frame ones, dropping some. The profile shows 350,000 to 450,000 clones, 11% to 15% of them singletons. The specimen sequenced was naive CD4+ T cells from blood. The source of these receptors is a man aged 30-40 years in good health.

This clone was counted a few times. V usage is TRBV21-1 and J usage is TRBJ2-7; TRBD1 is taken as the D call from the table, unchecked against the DNA. TRBV21-1 is an annotated pseudogene. The CDR3 has 12 residues. The CDR3 sequence: CASSQISYEQYF. CDR3 nucleotides: TGTGCCAGCAGTCAGATATCTTACGAGCAGTACTTC.

This clone was found a few times. This rearrangement joins TRBV7-2 to TRBJ2-1; D remains ambiguous. The CDR3 is made up of 12 amino acids. CDR1 is SGHTA, CDR2 FQGNSA, per germline. V gave up 6 bases and J gave up 6 bases, with 9 bases separating them. The CDR3 region is CASRVTANEQFF. CDR3 coding DNA: TGTGCCAGCAGGGTGACCGCCAATGAGCAGTTCTTC. The entire variable domain, with the rest obtained from reference TRBV7-2 and TRBJ2-1, is as follows: GAGVSQSPSNKVTEKGKDVELRCDPISGHTALYWYRQSLGQGLEFLIYFQGNSAPDKSGLPSDRFSAERTGGSVSTLTIQRTQQEDSAVYLCASRVTANEQFFGPGTRLTVL.

The CDR3 region has the DNA TGTGCCATCAGTGATAGTATGAAGACCCAGTACTTC. This gives the protein CAISDSMKTQYF. The chain carries TRBV10-3 and TRBJ2-5; D is unresolved. Germline CDR1 is ENHRY and CDR2 is SYGVKD. The length of the CDR3 is 12 residues. The V end lost 3 bases, the J end lost 6 bases, and 8 bases lay between the germline ends.

This clone was observed a few times. The chain recombines TRBV7-2 with TRBJ2-7, with D tentatively TRBD2 (5 bases). CDR3 length equals 15 residues. Deletions cut 3 bases from V and 0 bases from J, with 12 bases between. The germline CDR1 and CDR2 sequences are SGHTA and FQGNSA. The CDR3 DNA is TGTGCCAGCAGCTTCGGAGGCACCGTCTCCTACGAGCAGTACTTC. Its protein product is CASSFGGTVSYEQYF.

The V and J genes are TRBV7-6 and TRBJ1-4; D gene ambiguous. Germline V gene lookup returns CDR1 SGHVS and CDR2 FNYEAQ. V was cut by 5 bases and J by 6 bases, with 16 bases left in between. The CDR3 consists of 15 residues. DNA for the CDR3: TGTGCCAGCAGCCCTATCTCGGGCATTGATGAAAAACTGTTTTTT. Translating gives CASSPISGIDEKLFF.

This clone was detected a few times. The chain is built from TRBV7-9 and TRBJ1-4; D unclear. Germline CDR1 SEHNR, CDR2 FQNEAQ (reference sequence). The CDR3 runs 15 residues. Trimming cost V 4 bases and J 8 bases, with 17 bases left between them. This CDR3 is CASSSTPGNQEKLFF. The DNA of the CDR3 is TGTGCCAGCAGCTCAACCCCCGGGAACCAGGAAAAACTGTTTTTT.

Worth noting for this clone: Other nucleotide sequences in the sample specify the same CDR3. This chain connects TRBV7-2 to TRBJ2-5; D gene uncertain. CDR3 length equals 12 residues. From germline, CDR1 is SGHTA and CDR2 FQGNSA. The V gene lost 1 base and the J gene lost 5 bases, with 5 bases spanning the gap. CDR3 region: CASSLVLETQYF. The CDR3 nucleotides read TGTGCCAGCAGCTTAGTGTTGGAGACCCAGTACTTC.

J is TRBJ1-4 and V is TRBV2; tentative D call: TRBD1 (5 bases). The CDR3 runs 12 residues. Looked up from germline, CDR1 is SNHLY and CDR2 is FYNNEI. V lost 6 bases to trimming and J lost 7 bases, with 9 bases between them. CDR3 residues: CASREQAEKLFF. The CDR3 DNA is TGTGCCAGCAGGGAACAGGCTGAAAAACTGTTTTTT.

The chain recombines TRBV4-3 with TRBJ1-4; possibly TRBD1 for D (6 bases). CDR3 length equals 14 residues. Per the germline V gene, CDR1 is LGHNA and CDR2 is YSLEER. Trimming cost V 6 bases and J 4 bases, with 12 bases left between them. Here the CDR3 reads CASRTIQGNEKLFF. DNA for the CDR3: TGCGCCAGCAGAACAATACAGGGTAATGAAAAACTGTTTTTT.

This clone was found a few times. The V gene is TRBV18, the J gene TRBJ2-7; no definite D call. Trimming took 3 bases from V and 0 from J, leaving 12 bases between them. CDR1 KGHSH and CDR2 LQKENI come from the germline V gene. This CDR3 region has 15 residues. The CDR3 here is CASSPLSESSYEQYF. DNA of the CDR3: TGTGCCAGCTCACCGTTGTCAGAGAGCTCCTACGAGCAGTACTTC.

Remarks on this clone: Since a much larger clone is just one base distant, this may be a read error. The chain couples TRBV11-2 to TRBJ2-7; D not resolved. The germline V gene has CDR1 SGHAT and CDR2 FQNNGV. The CDR3 runs 11 residues. Trimming stripped 2 bases from V and 6 bases from J, with 5 bases between. The CDR3 DNA sequence: TGTGCCAGCAGCTTACCGCGCGAGCAGTACTTC. It codes for CASSLPREQYF.

The chain combines TRBV4-3 with TRBJ2-6, with 8 bases identical to TRBD1. CDR1 LGHNA and CDR2 YSLEER come from the germline V gene. The CDR3 extends over 18 amino acids. V shed 1 base, J shed 4 bases, and the junction held 9 bases outside the gene matches. The CDR3 bases are TGCGCCAGCAGCCAAGCGGCGGACAGGGCGTCCGGGGCCAACGTCCTGACTTTC. As protein: CASSQAADRASGANVLTF.

Points on this clone: The same CDR3 can be traced to other DNA sequences in this sample. The chain uses TRBV7-2 and TRBJ2-5; the D gene is possibly TRBD1 (6 bases). CDR1 SGHTA and CDR2 FQGNSA come from the germline V gene. The CDR3 totals 14 residues. V lost 1 base, J lost 1 base, and 7 bases lay in between. CDR3 in DNA: TGTGCCAGCAGCTTAGACAGGGCCCAAGAGACCCAGTACTTC. Translation gives CASSLDRAQETQYF.

This clone was found a few times. The DNA of the CDR3 is TGCGCCAGCAGCTTGCTGGGAGGAGAAGAGACCCAGTACTTC. Protein sequence: CASSLLGGEETQYF. V and J are TRBV5-1 and TRBJ2-5, with D tentatively TRBD2 (6 bases). In germline, CDR1 is SGHRS, CDR2 YFSETQ. This CDR3 spans 14 amino acids. Trimming removed 1 base from V and 3 bases from J, with 10 bases in between.

V usage is TRBV27 and J usage is TRBJ2-5, with D possibly matching TRBD2 (6 bases). The V gene's germline CDR1 is MNHEY and CDR2 SMNVEV (reference sequence). V was cut by 1 base and J by 1 base, with 13 bases left in between. This CDR3 is 16 amino acids long. CDR3 amino acids: CASSLFGGFPQETQYF. The CDR3 coding sequence is TGTGCCAGCAGTTTATTCGGGGGATTCCCCCAAGAGACCCAGTACTTC.

V gene TRBV7-2 combines with J gene TRBJ1-2, with D possibly being TRBD1 (5 bases). Germline V gene data show CDR1 as SGHTA and CDR2 as FQGNSA. The CDR3 extends over 15 amino acids. V lost 3 bases to trimming and J lost 5 bases, with 16 bases between them. CDR3 sequence: CASSLYLDKEYGYTF. CDR3 nucleotides: TGTGCCAGCAGCTTGTACCTGGACAAAGAATATGGCTACACCTTC.

This chain uses TRBV7-2 with TRBJ2-7; D not resolved. CDR1 and CDR2 from the germline V gene are SGHTA and FQGNSA. This CDR3 has 13 amino acids. V was cut by 0 bases and J by 6 bases, with 9 bases left in between. The CDR3 region is CASSLAGFGEQYV. In DNA form, the CDR3 reads TGTGCCAGCAGCTTAGCAGGGTTTGGCGAGCAGTACGTC.

This clone was counted between two and nine times. The chain has TRBV29-1 and TRBJ1-5; D is ambiguous. CDR1 is SQVTM and CDR2 is ANQGSEA in the germline V gene. V lost 4 bases, J lost 0 bases, and 7 bases lay in between. The CDR3 is made up of 13 amino acids. Written as DNA, the CDR3 is TGCAGCGTTGCAGATTATAGCAATCAGCCCCAGCATTTT. Its protein is CSVADYSNQPQHF.

The table lists this clone with a few counts. The chain has TRBV10-3 and TRBJ2-4, with 7 positions matching TRBD2. V lost 6 bases and J lost 0; bases outside the gene matches: 14. Germline CDR1 is ENHRY and CDR2 is SYGVKD. The CDR3 has 18 residues. CDR3 loop: CAISAREGGRLAKNIQYF. The DNA of the CDR3 is TGTGCCATCAGCGCCCGAGAGGGAGGGAGGCTAGCCAAAAACATTCAGTACTTC.

As for this clone: This sample includes further DNA sequences coding for the same CDR3. V is TRBV28 and J is TRBJ2-4, with D possibly being TRBD2 (6 bases). Per germline, CDR1 MDHEN and CDR2 SYDVKM. Trimming shortened V by 8 bases and J by 0 bases, and 14 bases separated the two germline ends. This CDR3 has 15 residues. CDR3 sequence: CASSLTRLAKNIQYF. The CDR3 region has the DNA TGTGCCAGCTCCTTGACTAGGCTAGCCAAAAACATTCAGTACTTC.

This clone came up a few times. The CDR3, as DNA: TGTGCCAGCAGCTTAGGGACCATAGCGAATGAGCAGTTCTTC. It translates to CASSLGTIANEQFF. V is TRBV7-2 and J is TRBJ2-1, with D possibly matching TRBD2 (5 bases). Trimming shortened V by 1 base and J by 7 bases, and 11 bases separated the two germline ends. Looked up from germline, CDR1 is SGHTA and CDR2 is FQGNSA. This CDR3 contains 14 residues. Full variable domain (rest looked up from reference TRBV7-2 and TRBJ2-1): GAGVSQSPSNKVTEKGKDVELRCDPISGHTALYWYRQSLGQGLEFLIYFQGNSAPDKSGLPSDRFSAERTGGSVSTLTIQRTQQEDSAVYLCASSLGTIANEQFFGPGTRLTVL.